This entry lists 21 T cell receptor beta chains sequenced from one sample in a study of blood T cell repertoires in COVID-19. Produced via immunoSEQ multiplex PCR; TCRdb's table is partial and in-frame only. This sample has tens of thousands of clones, with 80% to 85% found just once. The specimen sequenced was peripheral blood. These receptors were taken from an elderly woman with acute or convalescent COVID-19.

J is TRBJ2-7 and V is TRBV11-3; weak D call: TRBD1 (5 bases). The germline V and J ends were trimmed by 4 bases and 2 bases, with 18 bases remaining between them. There are 16 residues in the CDR3. Germline CDR1 is SGHNT and CDR2 is YENEEA. CDR3 in DNA: TGTGCCAGCAGCTCGACGAGCAAAACAGGAGCCTACGAGCAGTACTTC. Translation gives CASSSTSKTGAYEQYF.

The V and J genes are TRBV2 and TRBJ1-2, with no clear D. V was shortened by 0 bases and J by 3 bases, with 14 bases between the two germline ends. The germline V gene encodes CDR1 SNHLY and CDR2 FYNNEI. The CDR3 contains 16 residues. The CDR3 sequence: CASSEALGLYYYGYTF. The CDR3, as DNA: TGTGCCAGCAGTGAAGCGCTAGGCCTGTATTACTATGGCTACACCTTC.

This chain connects TRBV3-1 (or the pseudogene TRBV3-2) to TRBJ1-5; D not resolved. The CDR3 is made up of 16 amino acids. Germline CDR1 LGHDT, CDR2 YNNKEL (reference sequence). V was trimmed by 0 bases and J by 3 bases, leaving 12 bases between them. Here the CDR3 DNA reads TGTGCCAGCAGCCAAGATTTCCCGGGGAACAATCAGCCCCAGCATTTT. Protein product: CASSQDFPGNNQPQHF.

The V and J genes are TRBV6-5 and TRBJ1-1, with 9 bases that match TRBD1. Germline lookup yields CDR1 MNHEY and CDR2 SVGAGI. CDR3 size: 14 residues. After removal of 5 bases from V and 1 base from J, the junction contained 2 bases not matched to a gene. The CDR3 spells CASSRQGENTEAFF. The CDR3 nucleotides read TGTGCCAGCAGTCGACAGGGGGAGAACACTGAAGCTTTCTTT.

The chain recombines TRBV5-5 with TRBJ1-2, with D hard to call. Trimming pared 0 bases from V and 2 bases from J, leaving 8 bases between. Germline lookup yields CDR1 SGHKS and CDR2 YYEKEE (reference sequence). The CDR3 is 14 amino acids. The CDR3 region is CASSLGRQNYGYTF. The CDR3 nucleotides are TGTGCCAGCAGCTTGGGCAGGCAAAACTATGGCTACACCTTC.

The chain is built from TRBV7-3 and TRBJ2-2; 10 bases are a match to TRBD1. CDR1 is SGHTA, CDR2 FQGTGA, per germline. The CDR3 runs 15 residues. V trimming: 4 bases; J trimming: 5 bases; junction bases outside the gene matches: 4. The CDR3 coding sequence is TGTGCCAGCAGCTCGACAGGGGGCGAAACCGGGGAGCTGTTTTTT. Translation: CASSSTGGETGELFF.

The genes are TRBV5-1 and TRBJ2-5; 15 positions agree with TRBD2. Germline CDR1 SGHRS, CDR2 YFSETQ. The trim removed 4 bases at V and 3 bases at J, leaving 7 bases unmatched. This CDR3 spans 17 amino acids. The CDR3 bases are TGCGCCAGCAGCCCCGGACTAGCGGGAGGGCTAAAAGAGACCCAGTACTTC. It codes for CASSPGLAGGLKETQYF.

The chain combines TRBV30 with TRBJ1-3; D unclear. Germline V gene lookup returns CDR1 GTSNPN and CDR2 SVGIG (reference sequence). The CDR3 is 11 residues long. V was clipped by 6 bases and J by 10 bases, with 13 bases between them. CDR3 sequence (DNA): TGTGCCTGTACCCCCCGGGAGACCATATATTTT. Amino acids: CACTPRETIYF.

This sequence joins TRBV19 and TRBJ1-1; possible D gene TRBD1, 5 bases. The CDR3 is 15 residues long. Germline V gives CDR1 LNHDA, CDR2 SQIVND (reference sequence). V shed 1 base and J shed 5 bases, with 14 bases lying between them. The CDR3 loop reads CASSIGLGVGTEAFF. The CDR3 DNA sequence: TGTGCCAGTAGTATAGGCTTAGGGGTAGGTACTGAAGCTTTCTTT.

V and J are TRBV2 and TRBJ2-7; D may be TRBD1 (6 bases). The CDR3 totals 16 residues. V lost 4 bases and J lost 1, with 17 bases in between. Per the germline V gene, CDR1 is SNHLY and CDR2 is FYNNEI. The CDR3 DNA reads TGTGCCAGCAGTGGACCCGGGACAACGGGGTCCTACGAGCAGTACTTC. Translation: CASSGPGTTGSYEQYF.

This clone showed up just a few times. In nucleotides, the CDR3 is TGTGCCAGCAGTAACCCTGGCCATGAGCAGTTCTTC. It translates to CASSNPGHEQFF. V and J are TRBV6-5 and TRBJ2-1; no firm D call. From germline, CDR1 is MNHEY and CDR2 SVGAGI. This CDR3 spans 12 amino acids. Trimming took 5 bases from V and 8 from J, leaving 10 bases between them.

The chain is built from TRBV15 and TRBJ1-1; tentatively, D is TRBD1 (5 bases). The V end was cut by 0 bases, the J end by 3 bases, with 11 bases between. There are 15 residues in the CDR3. Per the germline V gene, CDR1 is LNHNV and CDR2 is YYDKDF (reference sequence). CDR3 in DNA: TGTGCCACCAGCAGAGATACTTCAGGGTACACTGAAGCTTTCTTT. Protein sequence: CATSRDTSGYTEAFF.

V and J are TRBV4-3 and TRBJ2-5; the match to TRBD1 covers 8 bases. The CDR3 totals 16 residues. Germline V gene lookup returns CDR1 LGHNA and CDR2 YSLEER. The ends lost 3 bases at V and 5 bases at J; junction bases unmatched: 11. This CDR3 reads CASSHSLTGGRETQYF. The CDR3 nucleotides read TGCGCCAGCAGCCACTCCCTCACAGGGGGAAGGGAGACCCAGTACTTC.

The chain links TRBV15 to TRBJ1-5; D is possibly TRBD1 (6 bases). The germline V and J ends were trimmed by 0 bases and 9 bases, with 15 bases remaining between them. The germline V gene has CDR1 LNHNV and CDR2 YYDKDF (reference sequence). This CDR3 has 15 residues. The CDR3 is CATSREGAGSWPQHF. CDR3 bases: TGTGCCACCAGCAGAGAGGGGGCAGGGTCCTGGCCCCAGCATTTT.

This rearrangement joins TRBV2 to TRBJ2-2; 7 nucleotides line up with TRBD1. There are 15 residues in the CDR3. Germline V gives CDR1 SNHLY, CDR2 FYNNEI. V dropped 7 bases and J dropped 6; count of bases not matched to a gene: 11. CDR3 DNA sequence: TGTGCCAGCACCCCGTGGGCAGGGGGAGCCGGGGAGCTGTTTTTT. Translating gives CASTPWAGGAGELFF.

This chain uses TRBV11-2 with TRBJ1-1; D remains unclear. Between the trimmed V and J ends, which lost 4 bases and 0 bases, there was a span of 12 bases. The germline V gene has CDR1 SGHAT and CDR2 FQNNGV. This CDR3 is built from 15 residues. The CDR3 region has the DNA TGTGCCAGCAGCTCGCGAGATGTATTGAACACTGAAGCTTTCTTT. This encodes CASSSRDVLNTEAFF.

The chain has TRBV29-1 and TRBJ2-3; 10 nucleotides align to TRBD2. V was pared by 8 bases and J by 5 bases, with 4 bases of the junction left unmatched. CDR3 length: 12 amino acids. Germline CDR1 SQVTM, CDR2 ANQGSEA. CDR3 in DNA: TGCAGCACCAGCGGGAGGGGAGATACGCAGTATTTT. Translated: CSTSGRGDTQYF.

The V and J genes are TRBV19 and TRBJ1-2, with TRBD1 identical over 7 bases. CDR1 and CDR2 (germline): LNHDA, SQIVND (reference sequence). The CDR3 runs 16 residues. With V trimmed by 4 bases and J by 7 bases, 15 bases remained unmatched. The DNA for the CDR3 is TGTGCCAGTAGTACACGAACAACAGGGGAGAGACCTGGCTACACCTTC. As protein: CASSTRTTGERPGYTF.

The V call is TRBV5-1, the J call TRBJ2-3; 9 bases agree with TRBD2. Germline CDR1 is SGHRS and CDR2 is YFSETQ. CDR3 length equals 16 residues. J gave up 5 bases and V 0 bases, and 7 bases lay outside the gene matches. CDR3: CASSLAVQRGVDTQYF. The CDR3 DNA reads as TGCGCCAGCAGCTTGGCGGTGCAGCGGGGGGTAGATACGCAGTATTTT.

The J gene is TRBJ2-5, the V gene TRBV12-3 or TRBV12-4; D remains unclear. This CDR3 region has 13 residues. Trimming removed 8 bases from V and 2 bases from J, with 12 bases in between. Here the CDR3 DNA reads TGTGCCAGCGGGCGTACGGCACAAGAGACCCAGTACTTC. It is translated as CASGRTAQETQYF.

The chain links TRBV6-6 to TRBJ1-1, with 11 bases matching TRBD1. Germline-derived CDR1 and CDR2 are MNHNY and SVGAGI (reference sequence). This CDR3 is 17 amino acids long. V lost 5 bases and J lost 1; bases outside the gene matches: 9. As DNA, the CDR3 is TGTGCCAGCAGTCCGGGACAGGGGGTTTTAGAGAACACTGAAGCTTTCTTT. Translated: CASSPGQGVLENTEAFF.